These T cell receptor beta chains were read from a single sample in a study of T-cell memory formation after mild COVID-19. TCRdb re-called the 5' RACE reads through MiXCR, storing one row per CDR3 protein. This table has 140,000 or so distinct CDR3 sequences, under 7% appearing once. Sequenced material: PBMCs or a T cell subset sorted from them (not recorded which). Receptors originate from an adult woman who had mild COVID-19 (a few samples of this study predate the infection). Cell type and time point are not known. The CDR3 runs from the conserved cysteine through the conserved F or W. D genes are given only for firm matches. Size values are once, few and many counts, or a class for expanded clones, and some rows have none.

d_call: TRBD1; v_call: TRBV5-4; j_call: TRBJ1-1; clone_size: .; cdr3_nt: TGTGCCAGCAGCCCTCAGGGGGCCCGAGGAGCTGAAGCTTTCTTT; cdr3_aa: CASSPQGARGAEAFF
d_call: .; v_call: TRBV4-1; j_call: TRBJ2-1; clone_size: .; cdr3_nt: TGCGCCAGCAGCCAAGAGTGGTTGGAGGGCCACAATGAGCAGTTCTTC; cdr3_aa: CASSQEWLEGHNEQFF
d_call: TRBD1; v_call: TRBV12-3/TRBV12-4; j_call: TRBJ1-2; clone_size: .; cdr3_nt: TGTGCCAGCGGGACAGGAGAAAACTATGGCTACACCTTC; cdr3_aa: CASGTGENYGYTF
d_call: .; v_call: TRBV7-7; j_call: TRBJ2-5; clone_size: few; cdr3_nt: TGTGCTAGCGTAAAAAGGCTGGGAGAGACCCAGTACTTC; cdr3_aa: CASVKRLGETQYF
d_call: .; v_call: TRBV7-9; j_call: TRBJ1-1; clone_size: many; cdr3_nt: TGTGCCAGCAGCTTAAACGCCGAAGCTTTCTTT; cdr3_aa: CASSLNAEAFF
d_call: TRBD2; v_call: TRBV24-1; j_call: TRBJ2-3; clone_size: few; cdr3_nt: TGTGCCACCAGTGACCCTGGACTAGCGGGAGGGCCGGTAACGCAGTATTTT; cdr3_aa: CATSDPGLAGGPVTQYF
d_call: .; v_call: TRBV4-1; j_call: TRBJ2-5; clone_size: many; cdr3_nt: TGCGCCAGCAGCCTAGTTCAGGGAGCGACCCAGTACTTC; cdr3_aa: CASSLVQGATQYF
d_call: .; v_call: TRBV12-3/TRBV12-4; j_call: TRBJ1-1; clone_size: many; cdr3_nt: TGTGCCAGCAGTCAGGGACGGGGTGAAGCTTTCTTT; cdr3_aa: CASSQGRGEAFF
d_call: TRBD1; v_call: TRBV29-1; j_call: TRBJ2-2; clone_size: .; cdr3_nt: TGCAGCGTTGTCCGGGACAGGGTGAACACCGGGGAGCTGTTTTTT; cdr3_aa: CSVVRDRVNTGELFF
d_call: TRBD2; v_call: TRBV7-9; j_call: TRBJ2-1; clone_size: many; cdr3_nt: TGTGCCAGCAGTCTCATTCAGGGACTAGCGGGATCGTCGTCCTACAATGAGCAGTTCTTC; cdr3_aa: CASSLIQGLAGSSSYNEQFF
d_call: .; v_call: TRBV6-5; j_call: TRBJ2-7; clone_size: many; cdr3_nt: TGTGCCAGCAGTTTCCTTCAGGGTTACGAGCAGTACTTC; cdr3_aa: CASSFLQGYEQYF
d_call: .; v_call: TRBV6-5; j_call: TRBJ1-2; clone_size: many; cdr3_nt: TGTGCCGCCCTCGGAGAGAGCTACACCTTC; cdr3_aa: CAALGESYTF
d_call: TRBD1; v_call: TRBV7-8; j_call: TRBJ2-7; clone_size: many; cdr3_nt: TGTGCCAGCAGCTTAACCCCTTGGACAGGGTCCCCCCACGAGCAGTACTTC; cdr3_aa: CASSLTPWTGSPHEQYF
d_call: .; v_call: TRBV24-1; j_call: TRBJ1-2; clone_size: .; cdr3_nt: TGTGCCACCAGTCTTACGGGAAACTATGGCTACACCTTC; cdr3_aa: CATSLTGNYGYTF
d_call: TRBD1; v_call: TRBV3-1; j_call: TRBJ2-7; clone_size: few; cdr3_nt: TGTGCCAGCAGCCGCAAGGCCGGGACAGGAGGTTACGAGCAGTACTTC; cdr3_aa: CASSRKAGTGGYEQYF
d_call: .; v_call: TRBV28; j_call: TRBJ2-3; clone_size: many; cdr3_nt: TGTGCCAGCAGTTTATCGGGACGGAGCACAGATACGCAGTATTTT; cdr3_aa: CASSLSGRSTDTQYF
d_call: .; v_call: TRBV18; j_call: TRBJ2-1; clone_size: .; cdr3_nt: TGTGCCAGCTCACCCGCCGTCTCCTACAATGAGCAGTTCTTC; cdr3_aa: CASSPAVSYNEQFF
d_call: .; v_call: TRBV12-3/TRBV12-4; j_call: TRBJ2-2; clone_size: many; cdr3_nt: TGTGCCAGCAGTTTGGGTAGCGGGAACACCGGGGAGCTGTTTTTT; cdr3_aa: CASSLGSGNTGELFF
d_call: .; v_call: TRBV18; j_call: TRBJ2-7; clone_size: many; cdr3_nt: TGTGCCAGCTCACCACTACCTTGGGGCGAGAGCTCCTACGAGCAGTACTTC; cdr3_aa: CASSPLPWGESSYEQYF
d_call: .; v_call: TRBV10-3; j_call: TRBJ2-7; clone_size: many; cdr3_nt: TGTGCCACTGCCCGGGACAAATACTACGAGCAGTACTTC; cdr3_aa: CATARDKYYEQYF
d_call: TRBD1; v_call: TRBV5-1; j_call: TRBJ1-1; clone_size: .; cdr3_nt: TGCGCCAGCAGGGAGGACAGGGGTACGCTAGGAACTGAAGCTTTCTTT; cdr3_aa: CASREDRGTLGTEAFF
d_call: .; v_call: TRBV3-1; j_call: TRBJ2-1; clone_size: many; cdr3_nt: TGTGCCAGCAGCCAAGATGGGCCCGAGTTCTTC; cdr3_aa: CASSQDGPEFF
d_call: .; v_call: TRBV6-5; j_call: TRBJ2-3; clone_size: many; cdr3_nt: TGTGCCAGCGGACCCCGTTCCAGGACTTCCACAGATACGCAGTATTTT; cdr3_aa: CASGPRSRTSTDTQYF
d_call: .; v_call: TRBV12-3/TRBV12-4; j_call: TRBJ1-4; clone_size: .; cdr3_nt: TGTGCCAGCAGTTTCTCCAGGAATGAAAAACTGTTTTTT; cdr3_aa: CASSFSRNEKLFF
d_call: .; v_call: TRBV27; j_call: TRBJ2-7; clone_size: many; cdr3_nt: TGTGCCAGCAGTTCCCTGACAGACTCCTACGAGCAGTACTTC; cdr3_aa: CASSSLTDSYEQYF
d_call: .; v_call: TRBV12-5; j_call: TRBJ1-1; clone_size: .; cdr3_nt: TGTGCTAGTGGTCCAGGACAGTACTTTACTGAAGCTTTCTTT; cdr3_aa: CASGPGQYFTEAFF
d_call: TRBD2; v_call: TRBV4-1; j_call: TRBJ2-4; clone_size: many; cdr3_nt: TGCGCCAGCAGCCCACCGCTAGCGGGGAAACTAGCCAAAAACATTCAGTACTTC; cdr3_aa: CASSPPLAGKLAKNIQYF
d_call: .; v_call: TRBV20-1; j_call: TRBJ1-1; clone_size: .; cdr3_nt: TGCAGTGCTAGACCAGGGCCTTCGAACACTGAAGCTTTCTTT; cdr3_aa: CSARPGPSNTEAFF
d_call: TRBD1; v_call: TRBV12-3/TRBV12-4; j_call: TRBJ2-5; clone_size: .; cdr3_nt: TGTGCCAGCAGTCCCCCCAGACAGGGACGAGAGACCCAGTACTTC; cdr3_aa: CASSPPRQGRETQYF
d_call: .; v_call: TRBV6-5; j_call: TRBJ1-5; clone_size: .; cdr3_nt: TGTGCCAGCAGTTACGATAAGGGTTTTCAGCCCCAGCATTTT; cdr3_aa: CASSYDKGFQPQHF
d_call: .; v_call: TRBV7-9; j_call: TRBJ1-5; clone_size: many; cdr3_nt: TGTGCCAGCAGCCAAGAGACAGGCCCCAATCAGCCCCAGCATTTT; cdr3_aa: CASSQETGPNQPQHF
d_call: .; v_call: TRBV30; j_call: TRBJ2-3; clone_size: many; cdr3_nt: TGTGCCTGGAGTGGAACAGATACGCAGTATTTT; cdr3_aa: CAWSGTDTQYF
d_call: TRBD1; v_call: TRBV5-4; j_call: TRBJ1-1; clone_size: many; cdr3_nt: TGTGCCAGCAGCCAGGACAGGGCTTATTCCTTGAACACTGAAGCTTTCTTT; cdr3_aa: CASSQDRAYSLNTEAFF
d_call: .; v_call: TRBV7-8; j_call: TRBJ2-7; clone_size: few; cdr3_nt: TGTGCCAGCAGCGGTAGGGGAGGAGGCGAGCAGTACTTC; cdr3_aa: CASSGRGGGEQYF
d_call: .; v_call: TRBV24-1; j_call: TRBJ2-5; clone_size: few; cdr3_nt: TGTGCCACCAGTGATTTTGGCCAGGGTGGTAAGACCCAGTACTTC; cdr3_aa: CATSDFGQGGKTQYF
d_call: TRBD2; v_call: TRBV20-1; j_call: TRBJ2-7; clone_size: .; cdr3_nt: TGCAGTGCTAGAGATCTCCGGCGGGGGGGCTGGGAGCAGTACTTC; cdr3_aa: CSARDLRRGGWEQYF
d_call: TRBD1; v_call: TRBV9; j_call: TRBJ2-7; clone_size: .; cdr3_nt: TGTGCCAGCAGCCCTCGACAGGGGACCCCGACTTCTTGGGAGCAGTACTTC; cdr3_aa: CASSPRQGTPTSWEQYF
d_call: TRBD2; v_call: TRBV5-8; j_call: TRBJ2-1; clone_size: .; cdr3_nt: TGTGCCAGCAGCTTACCAAGACTAGCGGACGACAATGAGCAGTTCTTC; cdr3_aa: CASSLPRLADDNEQFF
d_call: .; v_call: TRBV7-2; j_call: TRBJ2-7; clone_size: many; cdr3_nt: TGTGCCAGCAGCCCTGACAGGAAAAGCTCCTACGAGCAGTACTTC; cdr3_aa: CASSPDRKSSYEQYF
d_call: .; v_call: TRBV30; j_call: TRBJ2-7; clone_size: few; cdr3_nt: TGTGCCTGGAGTTGGGGTCGGCGGTCCTACGAGCAGTACTTC; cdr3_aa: CAWSWGRRSYEQYF
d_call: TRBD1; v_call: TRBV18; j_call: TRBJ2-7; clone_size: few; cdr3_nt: TGTGCCAGCTCACCGCTCGCCAGACAGGGAAATTCCTACGAGCAGTACTTC; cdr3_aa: CASSPLARQGNSYEQYF
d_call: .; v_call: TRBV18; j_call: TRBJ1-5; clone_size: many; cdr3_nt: TGTGCCAGCTCACCACAGGGTACGATGCAGCCCCAGCATTTT; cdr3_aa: CASSPQGTMQPQHF
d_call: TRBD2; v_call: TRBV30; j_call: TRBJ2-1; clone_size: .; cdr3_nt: TGTGCCTTGCGACTAGCGGGGGGTACGTTTGAGCAGTTCTTC; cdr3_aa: CALRLAGGTFEQFF
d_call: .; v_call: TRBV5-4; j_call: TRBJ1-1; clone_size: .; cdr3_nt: TGTGCCAGCAGCGGGTACATGAACACTGAAGCTTTCTTT; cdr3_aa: CASSGYMNTEAFF
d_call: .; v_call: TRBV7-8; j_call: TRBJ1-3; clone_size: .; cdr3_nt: TGTGCCAGCAGCTTCTTACAGGGTGGAAACACCATATATTTT; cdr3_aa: CASSFLQGGNTIYF
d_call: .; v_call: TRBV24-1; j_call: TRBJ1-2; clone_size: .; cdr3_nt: TGTGCCACCAGTGGTACAGGGCGCGGCTACACCTTC; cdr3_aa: CATSGTGRGYTF
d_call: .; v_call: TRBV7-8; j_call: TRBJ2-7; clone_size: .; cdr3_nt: TGTGCCAGCAGCTTGGCGACCCCCTCCTACGAGCAGTACTTC; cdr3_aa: CASSLATPSYEQYF
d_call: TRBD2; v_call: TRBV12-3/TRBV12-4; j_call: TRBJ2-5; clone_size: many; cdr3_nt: TGTGCCAGCAGTCCCCGACTAGCGGGAACTCAAGAGACCCAGTACTTC; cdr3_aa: CASSPRLAGTQETQYF
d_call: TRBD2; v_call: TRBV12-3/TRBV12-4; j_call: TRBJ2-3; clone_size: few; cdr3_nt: TGTGCCAGCAGGAAGCCGACTAGCGGGGCACCAGATACGCAGTATTTT; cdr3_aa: CASRKPTSGAPDTQYF
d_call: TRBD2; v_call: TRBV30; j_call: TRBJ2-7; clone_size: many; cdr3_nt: TGTGCCTGGAGTCCACTAGCGGGATCTCACTACGAGCAGTACTTC; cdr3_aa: CAWSPLAGSHYEQYF
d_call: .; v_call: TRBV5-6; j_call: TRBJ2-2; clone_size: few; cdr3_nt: TGTGCCAGCACCTCGGGGCTTAGGGACACCGGGGAGCTGTTTTTT; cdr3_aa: CASTSGLRDTGELFF
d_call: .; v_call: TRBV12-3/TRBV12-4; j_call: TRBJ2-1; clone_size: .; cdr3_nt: TGTGCCAGCAGACGGGAGGGGGCCTTATCGGGTGAGCAGTTCTTC; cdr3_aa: CASRREGALSGEQFF